The 27 T cell receptor beta chains presented below share a single source sample, sequenced in a study of vaccination and CD4 T cells after COVID-19. The assay that was used to sequence DNA from cultured CD4+ T cells was the Oncomine TCR Beta short-read assay. TCRdb re-derived calls from the PCR reads in MiXCR, one entry per CDR3 protein. The data hold some 25,000 distinct CDR3 sequences, with around 48% observed a single time. These receptors have no identified antigens. The treatment was: approximately 11-day PBMC culture with coronavirus spike peptide pools or control peptides (ViraFEST assay). Sequencing was done on a sample of CD4+ T cells from blood, cultured in vitro. These receptors were obtained from a human donor who had recovered from COVID-19.

The chain employs TRBV20-1 and TRBJ1-5; tentative D call: TRBD1 (6 bases). The germline CDR1 and CDR2 sequences are DFQATT and SNEGSKA (reference sequence). The CDR3 is 12 amino acids. The V end lost 7 bases, the J end lost 4 bases, and 11 bases lay between the germline ends. This chain's CDR3 is CSVPGQNQPQHF. The CDR3 coding sequence is TGCAGTGTACCGGGACAAAATCAGCCCCAGCATTTT.

This clonotype was recorded once. The chain carries TRBV5-1 and TRBJ2-3, with 7 bases lining up with TRBD1. CDR1 is SGHRS, CDR2 YFSETQ, per germline. V shed 4 bases, J shed 0 bases, and the junction held 2 bases outside the gene matches. This CDR3 is built from 14 residues. The CDR3 DNA follows: TGCGCCAGCAGCGAGACAGGGAGCACAGATACGCAGTATTTT. Residues: CASSETGSTDTQYF.

This clonotype showed up just a few times. The gene calls are TRBV24-1 and TRBJ1-2, with D unresolved. V was clipped by 5 bases and J by 4 bases, with 10 bases between them. CDR1 and CDR2 from the germline V gene are KGHDR and SFDVKD. This CDR3 spans 13 amino acids. CDR3 in DNA: TGTGCCACCAGTGGGTCGGGCATCTATGGCTACACCTTC. This translates into CATSGSGIYGYTF.

The V call is TRBV2, the J call TRBJ2-7, with D perhaps TRBD2 (7 bases). Deletions cut 10 bases from V and 2 bases from J, with 15 bases between. Germline lookup yields CDR1 SNHLY and CDR2 FYNNEI. The CDR3 totals 13 residues. The CDR3 region has the DNA TGTGCCACTCGGCTCGGGGGGCCCTACGAGCAGTACTTC. This codes for CATRLGGPYEQYF.

V and J are TRBV28 and TRBJ2-7, with 8 bases aligning to TRBD2. CDR1 and CDR2 (germline): MDHEN, SYDVKM. The V gene end was trimmed by 7 bases and the J gene end by 4 bases; junction bases not matched to a gene: 9. The CDR3 is 14 amino acids. The CDR3 region has the DNA TGTGCCAGCATAAAGCGGGAGTCCTCTTACGAGCAGTACTTC. As protein: CASIKRESSYEQYF.

This clonotype was observed once. The chain couples TRBV19 to TRBJ2-7; TRBD1 matches 9 bases. CDR1 is LNHDA and CDR2 is SQIVND in the germline V gene (reference sequence). The CDR3 is 16 amino acids. J was trimmed by 2 bases and V by 3 bases; bases with no gene match: 8. CDR3 coding DNA: TGTGCCAGTAGTATGCACGGACAGGGGCGAACCTACGAGCAGTACTTC. Residues: CASSMHGQGRTYEQYF.

The chain employs TRBV19 and TRBJ1-1; 10 positions agree with TRBD1. The CDR3 loop spans 17 amino acids. The germline V gene has CDR1 LNHDA and CDR2 SQIVND (reference sequence). With 9 bases clipped from V and 3 bases from J, the junction kept 16 bases outside the gene matches. CDR3 residues: CASLGTGDEKHYTEAFF. DNA of the CDR3: TGTGCCAGCCTCGGGACAGGGGACGAAAAACACTACACTGAAGCTTTCTTT.

The rearrangement joins TRBV21-1 to TRBJ2-1; no DNA check was done on the table's D call, TRBD2. TRBV21-1 is given as a pseudogene. This CDR3 is built from 13 residues. Here the CDR3 DNA reads TGTGCCAGCAGCCGAGGAATTGGGACTAAGCAGTTCTTC. Translation: CASSRGIGTKQFF.

The chain carries TRBV11-3 and TRBJ2-7; D is unclear. The germline CDR1 and CDR2 sequences are SGHNT and YENEEA. With 5 bases removed from V and 2 bases from J, the gap between germline ends came to 16 bases. This CDR3 comprises 15 residues. CDR3 in DNA: TGTGCCAGCAGCCCCCCGCTGATAGCCGCCTACGAGCAGTACTTC. Protein product: CASSPPLIAAYEQYF.

This clonotype was detected a few times. The chain employs TRBV6-1 and TRBJ2-3; 9 bases match TRBD2. With 7 bases clipped from V and 4 bases from J, the junction kept 9 bases outside the gene matches. Germline lookup yields CDR1 MNHNS and CDR2 SASEGT. The CDR3 covers 15 residues. CDR3 sequence: CASKEGGGAPDTQYF. Here the CDR3 DNA reads TGTGCCAGCAAAGAAGGCGGGGGGGCACCAGATACGCAGTATTTT.

The chain is built from TRBV27 and TRBJ1-1; unclear D gene. The CDR3 is 14 amino acids. CDR1 and CDR2 from the germline V gene are MNHEY and SMNVEV (reference sequence). V gave up 0 bases and J gave up 4 bases, with 9 bases separating them. The CDR3 spells CASSLSFGVTEAFF. In DNA, the CDR3 is TGTGCCAGCAGTTTATCGTTCGGGGTCACTGAAGCTTTCTTT.

V is TRBV20-1 and J is TRBJ2-7; 8 positions match TRBD1. The CDR3 is 15 amino acids. Trimming took 0 bases from V and 3 from J; bases not matched to a gene: 7. Per the germline V gene, CDR1 is DFQATT and CDR2 is SNEGSKA (reference sequence). The CDR3 reads CSARERQGYIYEQYF. CDR3 in DNA: TGCAGTGCTAGAGAACGACAGGGGTATATCTACGAGCAGTACTTC.

The CDR3 loop is CSASVSAGANVLTF. CDR3 coding DNA: TGCAGTGCTAGCGTATCTGCTGGGGCCAACGTCCTGACTTTC. The chain carries TRBV20-1 and TRBJ2-6; D is undetermined. The germline V gene has CDR1 DFQATT and CDR2 SNEGSKA (reference sequence). The CDR3 consists of 14 residues. Between the trimmed V and J ends, which lost 3 bases and 2 bases, there was a span of 8 bases.

The CDR3 spells CASSYSKGVGKETQYF. DNA for the CDR3: TGTGCCAGCAGTTACTCGAAAGGGGTTGGGAAAGAGACCCAGTACTTC. V and J are TRBV6-2 or TRBV6-3 and TRBJ2-5; a weak D match, TRBD1 (5 bases). V lost 0 bases to trimming and J lost 3 bases, with 14 bases between them. The germline V gene has CDR1 MNHEY and CDR2 SVGEGT. This CDR3 comprises 16 residues.

The chain employs TRBV6-5 and TRBJ2-7; D is uncertain. V was trimmed by 3 bases and J by 3 bases, leaving 9 bases between them. CDR3 length: 13 amino acids. Germline-derived CDR1 and CDR2 are MNHEY and SVGAGI. In DNA, the CDR3 is TGTGCCAGCAGTTATATCGTGGGCTACGAGCAGTACTTC. Encoded protein: CASSYIVGYEQYF.

This clonotype has just a few counts. The gene calls are TRBV7-9 and TRBJ2-3; unclear D gene. Between the trimmed V and J ends, which lost 5 bases and 0 bases, there was a span of 15 bases. This CDR3 region has 16 residues. In germline, CDR1 is SEHNR, CDR2 FQNEAQ (reference sequence). The CDR3 DNA follows: TGTGCCAGCAGCCTCCAGACCCCCCGGAGCACAGATACGCAGTATTTT. This codes for CASSLQTPRSTDTQYF.

The rearrangement links TRBV19 to TRBJ1-5; TRBD1 might be the D (5 bases). This CDR3 spans 13 amino acids. The germline V gene encodes CDR1 LNHDA and CDR2 SQIVND (reference sequence). V lost 2 bases, J lost 6 bases, and 8 bases lay in between. For the CDR3, the DNA is TGTGCCAGTAGTATATCAGGGTCTCAGCCCCAGCATTTT. It encodes CASSISGSQPQHF.

This clonotype has only a few counts. V is TRBV28 and J is TRBJ1-6; D gene unclear. The germline CDR1 and CDR2 sequences are MDHEN and SYDVKM. With 6 bases removed from V and 7 bases from J, the gap between germline ends came to 13 bases. CDR3 length equals 14 residues. CDR3 protein: CASRSPQFNSPLHF. The CDR3 bases are TGTGCCAGCAGAAGTCCCCAGTTCAATTCACCCCTCCACTTT.

This sequence joins TRBV28 and TRBJ2-7, with TRBD2 matching 16 bases. J gave up 2 bases and V 6 bases, and 4 bases lay outside the gene matches. The CDR3 extends over 16 amino acids. CDR1 MDHEN and CDR2 SYDVKM come from the germline V gene. CDR3: CASSPGLAGGTYEQYF. As DNA, the CDR3 is TGTGCCAGCAGCCCGGGACTAGCGGGGGGGACCTACGAGCAGTACTTC. The full variable domain, its missing parts supplied by reference TRBV28 and TRBJ2-7, is DVKVTQSSRYLVKRTGEKVFLECVQDMDHENMFWYRQDPGLGLRLIYFSYDVKMKEKGDIPEGYSVSREKKERFSLILESASTNQTSMYLCASSPGLAGGTYEQYFGPGTRLTVT.

The sample holds a few counts of this clonotype. The chain recombines TRBV12-3 or TRBV12-4 with TRBJ1-1; 7 bases align to TRBD1. The ends lost 4 bases at V and 0 bases at J; junction bases unmatched: 8. CDR3 length equals 16 residues. CDR3 sequence (DNA): TGTGCCAGCAGTTACAGACCGGGACAGCTGAACACTGAAGCTTTCTTT. This translates into CASSYRPGQLNTEAFF.

V gene TRBV2 combines with J gene TRBJ1-5; tentatively, D is TRBD1 (6 bases). Germline V lookup: CDR1 SNHLY, CDR2 FYNNEI. The CDR3 consists of 14 residues. V lost 2 bases, J lost 5 bases, and 10 bases lay in between. The CDR3 spells CASSERTEHQPQHF. CDR3 sequence (DNA): TGTGCCAGCAGTGAAAGGACAGAGCATCAGCCCCAGCATTTT.

The V call is TRBV6-1, the J call TRBJ2-5; the match to TRBD1 covers 9 bases. This CDR3 spans 12 amino acids. J lost 4 bases, V lost 11 bases, and 5 bases had no gene match. CDR1 and CDR2 (germline): MNHNS, SASEGT. The CDR3 spells CAGRQGGETQYF. Here the CDR3 DNA reads TGTGCCGGGCGACAGGGGGGAGAGACCCAGTACTTC.

The rearrangement joins TRBV20-1 to TRBJ2-3; D perhaps matches TRBD2 (6 bases). Germline CDR1 and CDR2: DFQATT and SNEGSKA (reference sequence). Trimming removed 3 bases from V and 4 bases from J, with 14 bases in between. The CDR3 length is 14 residues. The CDR3: CSASPLGGSDTQYF. The DNA for the CDR3 is TGCAGTGCTAGCCCGCTGGGGGGTTCAGATACGCAGTATTTT.

This chain links TRBV6-4 with TRBJ2-7; 10 bases line up with TRBD1. Per germline, CDR1 MRHNA and CDR2 SNTAGT. J gave up 4 bases and V 11 bases, and 8 bases lay outside the gene matches. There are 13 residues in the CDR3. The DNA for the CDR3 is TGTGCCGTCGAGGACAGGGGGGAGTACGAGCAGTACTTC. Protein product: CAVEDRGEYEQYF.

This clonotype was detected only a few times. The chain joins TRBV24-1 to TRBJ2-7; D is undetermined. CDR1 and CDR2 (germline): KGHDR, SFDVKD. V was shortened by 5 bases and J by 0 bases, with 7 bases between the two germline ends. The CDR3 consists of 13 residues. CDR3 sequence (DNA): TGTGCCACCAGTGTGGCGAGCTCCTACGAGCAGTACTTC. Its protein is CATSVASSYEQYF.

This clonotype was seen only a few times. The V and J genes are TRBV24-1 and TRBJ2-2; D perhaps matches TRBD1 (6 bases). The CDR3 extends over 14 amino acids. The germline CDR1 and CDR2 sequences are KGHDR and SFDVKD. The V and J ends lost 6 bases and 6 bases respectively, with 13 bases between them. This CDR3 reads CATSPNRVPGELFF. CDR3 in DNA: TGTGCCACCAGTCCAAACAGGGTGCCCGGGGAGCTGTTTTTT.

This clonotype was observed a few times. The V call is TRBV28, the J call TRBJ1-1; maybe TRBD1 (5 bases). Germline CDR1 reads MDHEN; CDR2 reads SYDVKM. The CDR3 spans 12 residues. Trimming removed 2 bases from V and 6 bases from J, with 7 bases in between. CDR3 residues: CASSLVGPEAFF. CDR3 in DNA: TGTGCCAGCAGTTTAGTGGGACCTGAAGCTTTCTTT.